The source of this T cell receptor (beta chain) is a study of blood T cell repertoires in COVID-19. On the study more broadly: Acute-phase and convalescent COVID-19 samples originated in the United States, Italy and Spain.

After removal of 3 bases from V and 10 bases from J, the junction contained 8 bases not matched to a gene. The CDR3 contains 16 residues. Germline CDR1 SGHRS, CDR2 YFSETQ. As originally analysed: Nucleated cell counts were estimated from reference gene primer amplification. Produced via immunoSEQ multiplex PCR; TCRdb's table is partial and in-frame only. V and J calls and clone size are copied from that table; D and trimming were computed from the DNA. The table lists about 15,000 clones, around 85% of them singletons, with roughly 30% in the top ten. What was sequenced was peripheral blood. This chain uses TRBV5-1 with TRBJ1-6; 12 bases match TRBD1. This sequence was found in a man between 70 and 80 years old in a cohort sampled during active COVID-19. CDR3 loop: CASSSDGTGGRSPLHF. Written as DNA, the CDR3 is TGCGCCAGCAGCTCCGATGGGACAGGGGGCCGATCACCCCTCCACTTT.